The 9 T cell receptor beta chains below come from one sample, sequenced in a study of shared clonotypes between healthy human individuals. Produced via immunoSEQ multiplex PCR; TCRdb's table is partial and in-frame only. The table records over 850,000 clones, approximately 80% of them present only once. Sequenced material: memory CD4+ T cells from PBMCs. Described subset: CD45RA-negative fraction. All receptors derive from a man between 18 and 35 years old in good health. Some clones in this sample may be carry-over from other donors' samples.

The chain joins TRBV28 to TRBJ2-3, with D possibly being TRBD2 (6 bases). The germline CDR1 and CDR2 sequences are MDHEN and SYDVKM. The germline V and J ends were trimmed by 5 bases and 4 bases, with 16 bases remaining between them. The CDR3 totals 15 residues. The CDR3 sequence: CASSRLGRMADTQYF. Here the CDR3 DNA reads TGTGCCAGCAGTCGTCTCGGGAGAATGGCAGATACGCAGTATTTT.

This clone was counted a single time. This chain connects TRBV5-4 to TRBJ2-1; TRBD1 is a possible D gene (6 bases). The germline V gene has CDR1 SGHNT and CDR2 YYREEE (reference sequence). V gave up 4 bases and J gave up 12 bases, with 23 bases separating them. This CDR3 contains 15 residues. The CDR3 here is CASSRWDRLGQGQFF. CDR3 sequence (DNA): TGTGCCAGCAGCCGCTGGGATAGGTTGGGACAAGGGCAGTTCTTC.

The chain carries TRBV11-2 and TRBJ2-7; TRBD2 agrees at 9 bases. Germline CDR1 is SGHAT and CDR2 is FQNNGV. V gave up 7 bases and J gave up 4 bases; unmatched junction bases: 23. CDR3 length: 19 residues. This chain's CDR3 is CASIGGQGRAAGGRYEQYF. In DNA form, the CDR3 reads TGTGCCAGCATAGGGGGGCAGGGAAGAGCAGCGGGAGGAAGATACGAGCAGTACTTC.

Notes on this clone: This likely reflects a read error, since a far larger clone is one base away. Given the absence of the conserved phenylalanine or tryptophan at the CDR3 end, a read error is likely. J is TRBJ2-7 and V is TRBV30, with no clear D. V lost 0 bases and J lost 9, with 12 bases in between. CDR3 size: 12 residues. Germline V gives CDR1 GTSNPN, CDR2 SVGIG (reference sequence). CDR3 DNA: TGTGCCTGGAGTGTAGTGGGCAGGCGGCAGTACCTC. It specifies CAWSVVGRRQYL.

The rearrangement links TRBV5-1 to TRBJ2-7; D might be TRBD2 (6 bases). Germline CDR1 is SGHRS and CDR2 is YFSETQ. There are 15 residues in the CDR3. V was pared by 4 bases and J by 0 bases, with 14 bases between. CDR3 sequence reads: CASSPLASSSYEQYF. The DNA for the CDR3 is TGCGCCAGCAGCCCCCTAGCGTCAAGCTCCTACGAGCAGTACTTC.

The chain combines TRBV5-1 with TRBJ2-7, with TRBD1 matching 10 bases. The V and J ends lost 7 bases and 4 bases, in that order; junction bases with no gene match: 11. This CDR3 region has 15 residues. Germline CDR1 and CDR2: SGHRS and YFSETQ. The CDR3 spells CASRQGALGTYEQYF. In nucleotides, the CDR3 is TGCGCCAGCCGACAGGGGGCGCTGGGGACGTACGAGCAGTACTTC. The complete variable domain, with remaining parts taken from reference TRBV5-1 and TRBJ2-7, reads KAGVTQTPRYLIKTRGQQVTLSCSPISGHRSVSWYQQTPGQGLQFLFEYFSETQRNKGNFPGRFSGRQFSNSRSEMNVSTLELGDSALYLCASRQGALGTYEQYFGPGTRLTVT.

The chain employs TRBV28 and TRBJ1-5; 7 bases are shared with TRBD1. V lost 7 bases to trimming and J lost 5 bases; unmatched junction nucleotides: 14. The CDR3 is 16 residues long. Looked up from germline, CDR1 is MDHEN and CDR2 is SYDVKM. The CDR3 protein is CASTLATGRRYQPQHF. The DNA of the CDR3 is TGTGCCAGCACTCTCGCGACAGGGAGGAGGTATCAGCCCCAGCATTTT.

The gene calls are TRBV5-1 and TRBJ1-3; D not certain. The CDR3 consists of 15 residues. In germline, CDR1 is SGHRS, CDR2 YFSETQ. V gave up 4 bases and J gave up 0 bases, with 11 bases separating them. The CDR3 DNA is TGCGCCAGCAGCCAAAAATTAGACTCTGGAAACACCATATATTTT. It specifies CASSQKLDSGNTIYF.

The sample holds one count of this clone. V and J are TRBV5-1 and TRBJ2-2; D assignment may be TRBD1 or TRBD2 (7 bases each). Trimming took 4 bases from V and 0 from J, leaving 13 bases between them. This CDR3 is 16 amino acids long. Germline-derived CDR1 and CDR2 are SGHRS and YFSETQ. The CDR3 sequence is CASSLRGGANTGELFF. The CDR3 DNA reads as TGCGCCAGCAGCCTCAGGGGGGGCGCGAACACCGGGGAGCTGTTTTTT.